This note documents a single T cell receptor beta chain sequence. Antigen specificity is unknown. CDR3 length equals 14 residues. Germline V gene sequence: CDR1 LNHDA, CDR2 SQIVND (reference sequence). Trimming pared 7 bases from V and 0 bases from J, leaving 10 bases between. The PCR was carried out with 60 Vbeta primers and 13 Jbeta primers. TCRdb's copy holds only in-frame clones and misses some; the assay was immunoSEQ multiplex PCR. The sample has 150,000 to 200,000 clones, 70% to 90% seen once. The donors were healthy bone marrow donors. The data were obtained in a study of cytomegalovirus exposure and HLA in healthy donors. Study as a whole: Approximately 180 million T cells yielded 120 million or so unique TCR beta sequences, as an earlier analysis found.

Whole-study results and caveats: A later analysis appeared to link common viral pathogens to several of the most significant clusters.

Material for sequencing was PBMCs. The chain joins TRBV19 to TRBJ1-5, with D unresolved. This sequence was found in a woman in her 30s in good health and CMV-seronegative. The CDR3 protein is CASKNRDSNQPQHF. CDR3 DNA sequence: TGTGCCAGTAAGAACAGAGATAGCAATCAGCCCCAGCATTTT.